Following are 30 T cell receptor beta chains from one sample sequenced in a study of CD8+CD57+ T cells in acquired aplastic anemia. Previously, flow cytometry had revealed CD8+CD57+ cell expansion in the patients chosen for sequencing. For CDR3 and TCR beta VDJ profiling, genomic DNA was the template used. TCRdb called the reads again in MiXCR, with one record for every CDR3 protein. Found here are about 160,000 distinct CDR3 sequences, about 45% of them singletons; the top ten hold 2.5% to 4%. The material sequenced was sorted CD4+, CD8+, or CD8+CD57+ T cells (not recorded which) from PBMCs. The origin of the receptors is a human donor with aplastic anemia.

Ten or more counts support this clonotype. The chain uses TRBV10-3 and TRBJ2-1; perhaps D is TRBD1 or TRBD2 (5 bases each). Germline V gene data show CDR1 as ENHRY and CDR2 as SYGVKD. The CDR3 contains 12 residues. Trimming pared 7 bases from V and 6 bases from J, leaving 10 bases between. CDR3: CAITGDGNEQFF. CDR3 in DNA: TGTGCCATCACCGGGGACGGCAATGAGCAGTTCTTC.

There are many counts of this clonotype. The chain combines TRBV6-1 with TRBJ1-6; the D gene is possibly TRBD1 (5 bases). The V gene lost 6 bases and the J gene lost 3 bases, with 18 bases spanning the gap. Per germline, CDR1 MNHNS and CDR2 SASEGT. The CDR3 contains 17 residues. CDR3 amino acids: CASRSRQWDNYNSPLHF. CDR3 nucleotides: TGTGCCAGCAGATCGCGACAGTGGGATAACTATAATTCACCCCTCCACTTT.

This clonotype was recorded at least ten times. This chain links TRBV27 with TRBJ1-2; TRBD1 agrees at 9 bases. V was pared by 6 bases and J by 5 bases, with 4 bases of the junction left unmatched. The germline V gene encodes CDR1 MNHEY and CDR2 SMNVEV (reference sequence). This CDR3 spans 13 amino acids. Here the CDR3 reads CASRDRGSYGYTF. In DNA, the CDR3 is TGTGCCAGCAGGGACAGGGGCTCTTATGGCTACACCTTC.

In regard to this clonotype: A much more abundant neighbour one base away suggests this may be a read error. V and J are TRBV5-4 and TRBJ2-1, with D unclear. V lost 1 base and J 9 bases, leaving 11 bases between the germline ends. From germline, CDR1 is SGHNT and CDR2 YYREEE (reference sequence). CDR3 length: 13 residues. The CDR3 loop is CASSLSVWGEQFF. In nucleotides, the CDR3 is TGTGCCAGCAGCTTGTCGGTCTGGGGTGAGCAGTTCTTC.

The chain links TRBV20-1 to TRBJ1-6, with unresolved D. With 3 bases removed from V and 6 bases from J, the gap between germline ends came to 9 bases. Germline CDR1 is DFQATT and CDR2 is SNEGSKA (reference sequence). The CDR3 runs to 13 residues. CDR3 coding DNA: TGCAGTGCTAGCTTCGGGGTTAATTCACCCCTCCACTTT. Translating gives CSASFGVNSPLHF.

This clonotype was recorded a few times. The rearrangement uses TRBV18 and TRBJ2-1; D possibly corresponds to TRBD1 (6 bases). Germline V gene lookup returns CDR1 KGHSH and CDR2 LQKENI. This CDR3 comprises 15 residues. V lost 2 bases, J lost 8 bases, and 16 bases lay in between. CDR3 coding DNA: TGTGCCAGCTCACCAAGCGACATCCCAGGGGATGAGCAGTTCTTC. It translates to CASSPSDIPGDEQFF.

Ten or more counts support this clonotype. As DNA, the CDR3 is TGCAGTGCTAGACAAGGACTAGGGGAAAAACTGTTTTTT. This encodes CSARQGLGEKLFF. The gene calls are TRBV20-1 and TRBJ1-4; D ambiguous. The CDR3 has 13 amino acids. The V and J ends lost 2 bases and 8 bases respectively, with 12 bases between them. Germline-derived CDR1 and CDR2 are DFQATT and SNEGSKA (reference sequence).

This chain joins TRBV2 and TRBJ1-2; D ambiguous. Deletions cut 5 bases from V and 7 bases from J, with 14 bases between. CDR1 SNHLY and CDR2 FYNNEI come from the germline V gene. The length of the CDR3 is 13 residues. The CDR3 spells CASSYSKGFGYTF. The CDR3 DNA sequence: TGTGCCAGCAGTTACTCAAAGGGATTTGGCTACACCTTC.

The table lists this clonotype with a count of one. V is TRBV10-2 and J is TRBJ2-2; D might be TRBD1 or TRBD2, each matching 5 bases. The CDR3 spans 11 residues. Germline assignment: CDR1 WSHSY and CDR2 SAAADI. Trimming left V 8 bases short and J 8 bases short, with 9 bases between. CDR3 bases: TGCGCCAGCGGGGACGGAGGGGAGCTGTTTTTT. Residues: CASGDGGELFF.

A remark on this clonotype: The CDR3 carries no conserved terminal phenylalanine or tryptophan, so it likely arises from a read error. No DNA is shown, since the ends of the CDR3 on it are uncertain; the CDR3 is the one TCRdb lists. This CDR3 reads CASSLVVTS. The chain is built from TRBV7-2 and TRBJ2-6. The CDR3 adds up to 9 amino acids, both ends counted. CDR1 and CDR2 from the germline V gene are SGHTA and FQGNSA.

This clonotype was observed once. In DNA, the CDR3 is TGTGCCAGCAGTGATCCGGGACAGGGGGCTGTCGAGCAGTACGTC. It is translated as CASSDPGQGAVEQYV. The rearrangement links TRBV25-1 to TRBJ2-7; TRBD1 aligns across 12 bases. Losses at the gene ends were 3 bases for V and 6 bases for J; bases not matched to a gene: 6. Germline CDR1 reads MGHDK; CDR2 reads SYGVNS. The CDR3 consists of 15 residues.

CDR3 bases: TGTGCCACCAGTGATAGTTTGGAGGGCTACACCTTC. This encodes CATSDSLEGYTF. This chain links TRBV24-1 with TRBJ1-2, with D unresolved. V was clipped by 3 bases and J by 8 bases, with 9 bases between them. This CDR3 has 12 residues. The germline V gene encodes CDR1 KGHDR and CDR2 SFDVKD.

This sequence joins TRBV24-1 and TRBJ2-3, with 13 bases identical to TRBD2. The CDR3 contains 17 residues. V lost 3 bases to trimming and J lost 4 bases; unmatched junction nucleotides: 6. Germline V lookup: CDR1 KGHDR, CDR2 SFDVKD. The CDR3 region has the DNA TGTGCCACCAGTGATCCAGGACTAGCGGGAGAATCAGATACGCAGTATTTT. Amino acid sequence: CATSDPGLAGESDTQYF.

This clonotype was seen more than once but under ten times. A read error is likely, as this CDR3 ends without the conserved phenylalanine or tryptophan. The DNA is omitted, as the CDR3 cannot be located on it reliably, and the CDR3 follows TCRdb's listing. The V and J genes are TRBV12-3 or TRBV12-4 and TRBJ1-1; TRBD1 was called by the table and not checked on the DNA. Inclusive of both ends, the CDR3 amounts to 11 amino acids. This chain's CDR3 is CASSLTSGLEV.

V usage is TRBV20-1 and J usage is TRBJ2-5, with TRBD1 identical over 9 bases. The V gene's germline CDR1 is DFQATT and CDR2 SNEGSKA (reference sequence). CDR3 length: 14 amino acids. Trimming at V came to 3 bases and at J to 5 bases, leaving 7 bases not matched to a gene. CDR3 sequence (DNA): TGCAGTGCTAGGCATACAGGGGGCAAGGAGACCCAGTACTTC. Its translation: CSARHTGGKETQYF.

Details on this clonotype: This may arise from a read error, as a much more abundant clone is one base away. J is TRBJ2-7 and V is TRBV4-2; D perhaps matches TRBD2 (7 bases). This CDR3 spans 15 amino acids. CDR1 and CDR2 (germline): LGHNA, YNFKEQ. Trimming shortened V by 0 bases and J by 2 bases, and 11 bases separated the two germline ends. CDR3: CASSQEQGGPYEQYV. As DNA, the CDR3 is TGTGCCAGCAGCCAAGAACAGGGAGGGCCCTACGAGCAGTACGTC.

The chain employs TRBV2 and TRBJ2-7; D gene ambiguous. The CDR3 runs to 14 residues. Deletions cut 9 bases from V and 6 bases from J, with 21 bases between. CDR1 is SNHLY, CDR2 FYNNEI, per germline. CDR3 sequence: CASNYLKGPVEQYF. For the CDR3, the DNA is TGTGCCAGTAACTATCTAAAGGGCCCAGTCGAGCAGTACTTC.

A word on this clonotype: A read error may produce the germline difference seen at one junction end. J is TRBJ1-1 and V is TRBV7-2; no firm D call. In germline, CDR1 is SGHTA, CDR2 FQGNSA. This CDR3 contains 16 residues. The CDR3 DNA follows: TGTGCCAACAGCTTGGCGAGGGATCGTTTCAACACTGAAGCTTTCTTT. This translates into CANSLARDRFNTEAFF.

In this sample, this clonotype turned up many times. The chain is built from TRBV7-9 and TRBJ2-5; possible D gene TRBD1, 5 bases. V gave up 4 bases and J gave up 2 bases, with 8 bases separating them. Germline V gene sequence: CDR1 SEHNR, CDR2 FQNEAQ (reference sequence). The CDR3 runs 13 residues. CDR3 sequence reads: CASSSRVQETQYF. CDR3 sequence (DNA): TGTGCCAGCAGCTCCAGGGTACAAGAGACCCAGTACTTC.

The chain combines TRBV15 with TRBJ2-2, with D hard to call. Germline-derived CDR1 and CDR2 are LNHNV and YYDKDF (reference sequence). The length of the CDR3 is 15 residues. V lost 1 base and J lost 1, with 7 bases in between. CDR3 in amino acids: CATSRASRNTGELFF. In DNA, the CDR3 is TGTGCCACCAGCAGAGCCTCGCGGAACACCGGGGAGCTGTTTTTT.

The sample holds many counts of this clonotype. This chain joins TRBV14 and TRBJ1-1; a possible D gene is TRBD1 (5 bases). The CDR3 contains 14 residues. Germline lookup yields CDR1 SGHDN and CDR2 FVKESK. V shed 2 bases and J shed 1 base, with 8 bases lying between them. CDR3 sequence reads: CASSQSGANTEAFF. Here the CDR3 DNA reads TGTGCCAGCAGCCAATCTGGGGCGAACACTGAAGCTTTCTTT.

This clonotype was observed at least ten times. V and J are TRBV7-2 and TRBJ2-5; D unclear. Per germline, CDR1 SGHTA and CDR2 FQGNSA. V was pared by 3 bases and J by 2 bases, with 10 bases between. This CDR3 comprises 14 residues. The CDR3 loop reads CASSFGVLQETQYF. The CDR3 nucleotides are TGTGCCAGCAGCTTTGGAGTACTGCAAGAGACCCAGTACTTC.

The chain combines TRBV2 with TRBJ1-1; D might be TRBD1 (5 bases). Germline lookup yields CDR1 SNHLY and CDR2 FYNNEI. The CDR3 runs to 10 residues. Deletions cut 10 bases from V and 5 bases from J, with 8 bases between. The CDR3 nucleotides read TGTGCCAACCAGGGAACTGAAGCTTTCTTT. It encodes CANQGTEAFF.

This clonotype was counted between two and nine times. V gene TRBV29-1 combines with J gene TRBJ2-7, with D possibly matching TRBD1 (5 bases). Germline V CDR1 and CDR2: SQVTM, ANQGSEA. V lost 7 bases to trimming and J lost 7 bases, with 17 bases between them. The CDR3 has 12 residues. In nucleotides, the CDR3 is TGCAGCGCGTTTCGTGGGGCGGAGGAGCAGTACTTC. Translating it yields CSAFRGAEEQYF.

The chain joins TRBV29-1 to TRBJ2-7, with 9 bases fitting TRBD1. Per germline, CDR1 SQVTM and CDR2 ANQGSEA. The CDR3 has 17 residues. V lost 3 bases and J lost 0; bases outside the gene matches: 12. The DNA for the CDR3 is TGCAGCGTTGATAAATCGGGCGGGACAGGGAGCTCCTACGAGCAGTACGTC. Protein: CSVDKSGGTGSSYEQYV.

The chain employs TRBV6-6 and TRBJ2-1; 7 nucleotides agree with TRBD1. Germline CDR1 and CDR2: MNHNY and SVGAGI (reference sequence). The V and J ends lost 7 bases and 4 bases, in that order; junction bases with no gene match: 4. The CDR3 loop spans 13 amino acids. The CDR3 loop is CASKGARYNEQFF. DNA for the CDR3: TGTGCCAGCAAGGGGGCTAGGTACAATGAGCAGTTCTTC.

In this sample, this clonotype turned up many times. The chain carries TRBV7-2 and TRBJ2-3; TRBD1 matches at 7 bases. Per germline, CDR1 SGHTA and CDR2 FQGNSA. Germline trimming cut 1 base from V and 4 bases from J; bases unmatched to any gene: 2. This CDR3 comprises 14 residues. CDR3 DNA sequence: TGTGCCAGCAGCTTAGGGCAGGGGGCAGATACGCAGTATTTT. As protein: CASSLGQGADTQYF.

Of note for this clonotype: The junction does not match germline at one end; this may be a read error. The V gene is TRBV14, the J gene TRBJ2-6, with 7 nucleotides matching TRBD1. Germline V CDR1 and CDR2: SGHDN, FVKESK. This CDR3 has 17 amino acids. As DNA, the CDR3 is TGTGCCAGCTCGACAAAGCAAGGGGGCCCTGGGGCCAACGCCCTGACTTTC. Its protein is CASSTKQGGPGANALTF.

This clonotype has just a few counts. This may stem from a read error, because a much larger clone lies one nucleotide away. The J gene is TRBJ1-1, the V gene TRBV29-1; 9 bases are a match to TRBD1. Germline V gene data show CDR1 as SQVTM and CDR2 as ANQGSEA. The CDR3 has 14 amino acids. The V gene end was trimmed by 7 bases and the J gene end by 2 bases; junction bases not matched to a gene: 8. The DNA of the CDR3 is TGCAGCGCCAAGGGACAGGGCACCAACACTGAAGCTTTCTTT. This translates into CSAKGQGTNTEAFF. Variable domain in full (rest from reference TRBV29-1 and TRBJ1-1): SAVISQKPSRDICQRGTSLTIQCQVDSQVTMMFWYRQQPGQSLTLIATANQGSEATYESGFVIDKFPISRPNLTFSTLTVSNMSPEDSSIYLCSAKGQGTNTEAFFGQGTRLTVV.

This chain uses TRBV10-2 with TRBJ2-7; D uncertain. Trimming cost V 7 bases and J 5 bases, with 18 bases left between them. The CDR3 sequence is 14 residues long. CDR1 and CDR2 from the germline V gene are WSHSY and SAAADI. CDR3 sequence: CASKVRIWADEQYF. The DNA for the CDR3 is TGCGCCAGCAAAGTACGCATTTGGGCTGACGAGCAGTACTTC.